The T cell receptor beta chain under discussion was sequenced for a study of control samples from healthy donors and cancer patients. There are 14 residues in the CDR3. The germline CDR1 and CDR2 sequences are GTSNPN and SVGIG (reference sequence). Trimming removed 3 bases from V and 3 bases from J; junction bases left unmatched: 6. Measured with immunoSEQ multiplex PCR; TCRdb has only the in-frame clones, and not every one. The sample contains roughly 190,000 clones, about nine tenths of which appear only once. This clone was observed once. The sample consisted of blood. This chain uses TRBV30 with TRBJ1-1, with TRBD1 matching over 8 bases. This receptor was taken from a man aged 25-45 years in good health. Here the CDR3 DNA reads TGTGCCTGGAGGGTGGACAGGGACGACACTGAAGCTTTCTTT. Residues: CAWRVDRDDTEAFF.